One sample yielded the 27 T cell receptor beta chains listed below, sequenced in a study of identical twins. TCRdb recomputed calls from the 5' RACE reads with MiXCR, one row per CDR3 protein. The table shows fewer than 900,000 distinct CDR3 sequences, with 18% occurring only once. These data are also associated with another study on T cells expressing NK-cell markers.

The sample comprised PBMCs. The receptors shown here come from a woman under 30 in good health.

This clonotype was observed a few times. The chain is built from TRBV27 and TRBJ2-5; 11 nucleotides align to TRBD2. Germline-derived CDR1 and CDR2 are MNHEY and SMNVEV (reference sequence). CDR3 size: 16 residues. After removal of 0 bases from V and 5 bases from J, the junction contained 5 bases not matched to a gene. This CDR3 is CASSLSSSGRRETQYF. CDR3 DNA sequence: TGTGCCAGCAGTTTATCGTCTAGCGGGAGGAGGGAGACCCAGTACTTC.

A few counts support this clonotype. The chain recombines TRBV27 with TRBJ2-5; D unresolved. Germline V CDR1 and CDR2: MNHEY, SMNVEV (reference sequence). Trimming removed 0 bases at V and 14 bases at J, with 13 bases between. This CDR3 region has 12 residues. The CDR3 DNA reads as TGTGCCAGCAGTTTATCGGGCCAGGACCTATACTTC. This translates into CASSLSGQDLYF.

V is TRBV29-1 and J is TRBJ1-4; 8 nucleotides agree with TRBD1. The CDR3 extends over 13 amino acids. Trimming at V came to 5 bases and at J to 7 bases, leaving 6 bases not matched to a gene. Germline V gene lookup returns CDR1 SQVTM and CDR2 ANQGSEA. The CDR3 spells CSVYRGVGEKLFF. DNA of the CDR3: TGCAGCGTTTACAGGGGGGTAGGTGAAAAACTGTTTTTT.

This chain joins TRBV9 and TRBJ1-1; D is unresolved. The CDR3 sequence is 13 residues long. The V gene lost 2 bases and the J gene lost 6 bases, with 11 bases spanning the gap. Germline V gives CDR1 SGDLS, CDR2 YYNGEE. CDR3: CASSVFDGAEAFF. Written as DNA, the CDR3 is TGTGCCAGCAGCGTCTTTGATGGCGCTGAAGCTTTCTTT.

About this clonotype itself: A read error may be the cause here, since a much bigger clone is one base away. The chain employs TRBV27 and TRBJ2-7, with no clear D. The CDR3 runs 11 residues. Trimming took 5 bases from V and 6 from J, leaving 8 bases between them. The germline CDR1 and CDR2 sequences are MNHEY and SMNVEV (reference sequence). Written as DNA, the CDR3 is TGTGCCAGCAGTAGAGTCGGCGAGCAGTACTTC. Amino acids: CASSRVGEQYF.

This clonotype was recorded a few times. This chain uses TRBV11-2 with TRBJ2-3; a weak D match, TRBD2 (6 bases). This CDR3 has 18 residues. Per the germline V gene, CDR1 is SGHAT and CDR2 is FQNNGV. V lost 0 bases and J 0 bases, leaving 16 bases between the germline ends. CDR3: CASSLDRLGRGSTDTQYF. The DNA for the CDR3 is TGTGCCAGCAGCTTAGATCGGCTTGGGCGGGGAAGCACAGATACGCAGTATTTT.

This rearrangement joins TRBV11-2 to TRBJ1-6, with unresolved D. The CDR3 extends over 14 amino acids. Germline assignment: CDR1 SGHAT and CDR2 FQNNGV. The V and J ends lost 1 base and 6 bases respectively, with 7 bases between them. CDR3 bases: TGTGCCAGCAGCTTAGTTATTCGTAATTCACCCCTCCACTTT. It specifies CASSLVIRNSPLHF.

The chain is built from TRBV21-1 and TRBJ2-2; the listed D gene, TRBD2, was not tested against the DNA. TRBV21-1 is a documented pseudogene. This CDR3 has 15 residues. This chain's CDR3 is CASLGRGDYTGELFF. Written as DNA, the CDR3 is TGTGCCAGCCTTGGGCGGGGGGACTACACCGGGGAGCTGTTTTTT.

This chain links TRBV7-9 with TRBJ1-3; possible D gene TRBD1, 6 bases. Per the germline V gene, CDR1 is SEHNR and CDR2 is FQNEAQ (reference sequence). The CDR3 sequence is 14 residues long. V shed 3 bases and J shed 2 bases, with 8 bases lying between them. Here the CDR3 reads CASSLRQAGNTIYF. The CDR3 nucleotides are TGTGCCAGCAGCTTGAGACAGGCTGGAAACACCATATATTTT.

This clonotype was observed a handful of times. The J gene is TRBJ1-1, the V gene TRBV20-1, with D possibly TRBD1 on 6 matching bases. The V end lost 4 bases, the J end lost 0 bases, and 15 bases lay between the germline ends. Germline-derived CDR1 and CDR2 are DFQATT and SNEGSKA (reference sequence). The CDR3 is made up of 15 amino acids. CDR3 in amino acids: CSATWQGMVNTEAFF. Here the CDR3 DNA reads TGCAGTGCTACCTGGCAGGGGATGGTGAACACTGAAGCTTTCTTT.

This clonotype was seen more than once but under ten times. The chain couples TRBV10-3 to TRBJ2-2; a possible D gene is TRBD2 (6 bases). The germline V gene encodes CDR1 ENHRY and CDR2 SYGVKD. Trimming cost V 11 bases and J 5 bases, with 15 bases left between them. The CDR3 length is 13 residues. CDR3 in DNA: TGTGCCCACCGAGGAGGGCCAACCGGGGAGCTGTTTTTT. It is translated as CAHRGGPTGELFF.

The genes are TRBV11-2 and TRBJ2-1; D unresolved. CDR1 and CDR2 from the germline V gene are SGHAT and FQNNGV. The V end lost 5 bases, the J end lost 8 bases, and 13 bases lay between the germline ends. The CDR3 runs 13 residues. The CDR3 reads CASSTIPGHEQFF. CDR3 nucleotides: TGTGCCAGCAGCACCATCCCGGGCCATGAGCAGTTCTTC.

A word on this clonotype: Germline is not matched at one junction end, which may reflect a read error. V is TRBV6-4 and J is TRBJ2-3; possible D gene TRBD2, 6 bases. The CDR3 extends over 14 amino acids. Germline V gene sequence: CDR1 MRHNA, CDR2 SNTAGT. The CDR3 loop reads CASSDRGGTDSQYF. The CDR3 nucleotides read TGTGCCAGCAGTGACAGGGGAGGCACAGATTCGCAGTATTTT.

The genes are TRBV20-1 and TRBJ2-3, with 14 bases matching TRBD2. V lost 5 bases to trimming and J lost 5 bases; unmatched junction nucleotides: 3. The CDR3 has 14 amino acids. The V gene's germline CDR1 is DFQATT and CDR2 SNEGSKA (reference sequence). In DNA form, the CDR3 reads TGCAGTGCTCTGGGACTAGCGGGAGAAGATACGCAGTATTTT. This gives the protein CSALGLAGEDTQYF.

This clonotype was seen only a few times. The rearrangement links TRBV5-1 to TRBJ1-1; perhaps TRBD1 as D (6 bases). The CDR3 covers 15 residues. Germline CDR1 reads SGHRS; CDR2 reads YFSETQ. Trimming left V 4 bases short and J 8 bases short, with 21 bases between. CDR3 in DNA: TGCGCCAGCAGCCGGACAGCCGCGAGATCCGCGGAAGCTTTCTTT. Encoded protein: CASSRTAARSAEAFF.

The V call is TRBV27, the J call TRBJ2-7, with 10 bases aligning to TRBD2. Germline assignment: CDR1 MNHEY and CDR2 SMNVEV (reference sequence). The CDR3 spans 14 residues. The V and J ends lost 5 bases and 3 bases, in that order; junction bases with no gene match: 4. In nucleotides, the CDR3 is TGTGCCAGCAGTAGCACTAGCGGGGTCTACGAGCAGTACTTC. Its translation: CASSSTSGVYEQYF.

The chain recombines TRBV12-3 or TRBV12-4 with TRBJ2-5; D gene uncertain. The ends were cut back, 7 bases at V and 7 bases at J, with 16 bases in the middle. The CDR3 sequence is 13 residues long. CDR3 coding DNA: TGTGCCAGCACCGCCCAAAAGTCCGGGACCCAGTACTTC. This sequence encodes CASTAQKSGTQYF.

In this sample, this clonotype turned up a few times. The V and J genes are TRBV12-3 or TRBV12-4 and TRBJ1-1, with D possibly being TRBD1 (5 bases). The ends were cut back, 8 bases at V and 3 bases at J, with 16 bases in the middle. There are 14 residues in the CDR3. The CDR3 here is CASSPGPEDTEAFF. CDR3 coding DNA: TGTGCCAGCTCCCCGGGGCCGGAGGACACTGAAGCTTTCTTT.

The gene calls are TRBV5-1 and TRBJ2-3; 7 bases are a match to TRBD2. The length of the CDR3 is 15 residues. V trimming: 7 bases; J trimming: 3 bases; junction bases outside the gene matches: 11. Germline V gene data show CDR1 as SGHRS and CDR2 as YFSETQ. CDR3 DNA sequence: TGCGCCAGCGGAGACGACGGGAGGACGACAGATACGCAGTATTTT. Translation: CASGDDGRTTDTQYF. The entire variable domain, with the rest obtained from reference TRBV5-1 and TRBJ2-3, is as follows: KAGVTQTPRYLIKTRGQQVTLSCSPISGHRSVSWYQQTPGQGLQFLFEYFSETQRNKGNFPGRFSGRQFSNSRSEMNVSTLELGDSALYLCASGDDGRTTDTQYFGPGTRLTVL.

The chain uses TRBV6-2 or TRBV6-3 and TRBJ2-2; D remains unclear. CDR1 and CDR2 from the germline V gene are MNHEY and SVGEGT. The length of the CDR3 is 16 residues. V was cut by 2 bases and J by 6 bases, with 16 bases left in between. This chain's CDR3 is CASSYGRPAVPGELFF. CDR3 sequence (DNA): TGTGCCAGCAGTTACGGGCGACCGGCGGTTCCCGGGGAGCTGTTTTTT.

This clonotype was seen more than once but under ten times. The chain is built from TRBV6-1 and TRBJ2-6; D could derive from TRBD1 or TRBD2 (6 bases each). This CDR3 contains 14 residues. CDR1 MNHNS and CDR2 SASEGT come from the germline V gene. The ends were cut back, 9 bases at V and 4 bases at J, with 13 bases in the middle. CDR3 coding DNA: TGTGCCAGTAGGGGGACTTACGGGGCCAACGTCCTGACTTTC. Amino acid sequence: CASRGTYGANVLTF.

This clonotype was seen more than once but under ten times. The V call is TRBV29-1, the J call TRBJ1-1; no reliable D call. The germline gives CDR1 SQVTM, CDR2 ANQGSEA. Trimming left V 1 base short and J 1 base short, with 13 bases between. The CDR3 has 15 amino acids. The CDR3 reads CSVEALGRANTEAFF. The CDR3 nucleotides are TGCAGCGTTGAAGCCCTGGGGAGGGCGAACACTGAAGCTTTCTTT.

This clonotype has more than one count but fewer than ten. The V and J genes are TRBV6-1 and TRBJ1-5, with a weak D call TRBD1 (6 bases). Deletions cut 6 bases from V and 0 bases from J, with 12 bases between. This CDR3 spans 15 amino acids. Germline CDR1 and CDR2: MNHNS and SASEGT. Here the CDR3 DNA reads TGTGCCAGCAGCCCTGGGACAAATAGCAATCAGCCCCAGCATTTT. Translation gives CASSPGTNSNQPQHF.

This clonotype has a handful of counts. The V and J genes are TRBV4-3 and TRBJ2-1, with 7 bases matching TRBD2. The CDR3 spans 15 residues. Germline CDR1 is LGHNA and CDR2 is YSLEER. The junction had 6 bases not matched to a gene; V was cut back by 1 base and J by 6 bases. CDR3 amino acids: CASSQATSVSNEQFF. The CDR3 bases are TGCGCCAGCAGCCAAGCAACTAGCGTCAGCAATGAGCAGTTCTTC.

This clonotype was detected only a few times. This chain connects TRBV5-1 to TRBJ2-1; D is unclear. With 7 bases removed from V and 8 bases from J, the gap between germline ends came to 19 bases. This CDR3 spans 14 amino acids. Germline CDR1 is SGHRS and CDR2 is YFSETQ. CDR3 coding DNA: TGCGCCAGCTCAAAACAGTCACCGGGCGATGAGCAGTTCTTC. The encoded protein is CASSKQSPGDEQFF.

This clonotype was detected only a few times. The gene calls are TRBV12-3 or TRBV12-4 and TRBJ1-1, with unresolved D. With 5 bases removed from V and 3 bases from J, the gap between germline ends came to 16 bases. This CDR3 spans 15 amino acids. The CDR3 spells CASSPRTAGDTEAFF. Written as DNA, the CDR3 is TGTGCCAGCAGTCCCCGGACGGCGGGAGACACTGAAGCTTTCTTT.

This clonotype was seen a few times. J is TRBJ2-2 and V is TRBV12-3 or TRBV12-4; TRBD2 aligns across 10 bases. CDR3 length: 18 residues. After removal of 3 bases from V and 4 bases from J, the junction contained 11 bases not matched to a gene. CDR3 in DNA: TGTGCCAGCAGTTTCTTCTCCAGGACTAGCGGTTCCACCGGGGAGCTGTTTTTT. Amino acid sequence: CASSFFSRTSGSTGELFF.